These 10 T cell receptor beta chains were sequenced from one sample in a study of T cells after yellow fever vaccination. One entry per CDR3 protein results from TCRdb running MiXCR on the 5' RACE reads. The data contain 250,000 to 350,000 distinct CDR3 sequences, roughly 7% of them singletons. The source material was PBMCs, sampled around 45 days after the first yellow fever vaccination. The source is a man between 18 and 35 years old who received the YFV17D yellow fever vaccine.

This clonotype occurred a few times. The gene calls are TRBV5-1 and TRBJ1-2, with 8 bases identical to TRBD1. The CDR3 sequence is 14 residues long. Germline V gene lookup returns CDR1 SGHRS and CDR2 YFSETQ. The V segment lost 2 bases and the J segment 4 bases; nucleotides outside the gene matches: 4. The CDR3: CASSFGGQGYGYTF. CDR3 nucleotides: TGCGCCAGCAGCTTCGGCGGACAGGGCTATGGCTACACCTTC.

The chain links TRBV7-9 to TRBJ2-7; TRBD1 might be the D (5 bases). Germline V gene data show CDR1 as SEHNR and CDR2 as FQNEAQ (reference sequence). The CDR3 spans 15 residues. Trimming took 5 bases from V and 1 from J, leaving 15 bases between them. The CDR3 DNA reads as TGTGCCAGCAGCAAAGGGGCAGGCCGTTCCTACGAGCAGTACTTC. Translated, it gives CASSKGAGRSYEQYF.

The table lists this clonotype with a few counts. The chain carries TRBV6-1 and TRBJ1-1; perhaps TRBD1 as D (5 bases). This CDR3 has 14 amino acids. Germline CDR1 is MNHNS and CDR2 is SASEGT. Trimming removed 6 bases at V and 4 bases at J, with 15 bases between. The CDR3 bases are TGTGCCAGCAGGGGAGCGACAGAGATCACTGAAGCTTTCTTT. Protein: CASRGATEITEAFF.

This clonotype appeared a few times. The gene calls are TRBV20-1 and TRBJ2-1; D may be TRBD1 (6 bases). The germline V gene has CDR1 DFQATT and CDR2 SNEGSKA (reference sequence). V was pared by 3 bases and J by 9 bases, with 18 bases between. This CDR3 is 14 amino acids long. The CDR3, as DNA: TGCAGTGCTAGCGCACAGGGCCCAAGGTTTGAGCAGTTCTTC. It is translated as CSASAQGPRFEQFF.

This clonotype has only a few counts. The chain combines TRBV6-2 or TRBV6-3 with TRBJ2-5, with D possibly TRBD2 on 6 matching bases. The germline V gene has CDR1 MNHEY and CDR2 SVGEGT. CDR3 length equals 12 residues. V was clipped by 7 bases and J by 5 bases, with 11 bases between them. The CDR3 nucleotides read TGTGCCAGCAAGGACTATCGGGAGACCCAGTACTTC. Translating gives CASKDYRETQYF.

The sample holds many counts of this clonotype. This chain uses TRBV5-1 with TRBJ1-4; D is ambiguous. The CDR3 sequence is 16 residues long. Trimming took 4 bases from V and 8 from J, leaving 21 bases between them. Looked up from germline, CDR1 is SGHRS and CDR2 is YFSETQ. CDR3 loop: CASSLEGTRVGEKLFF. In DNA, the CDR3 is TGCGCCAGCAGCCTCGAGGGAACACGGGTTGGGGAAAAACTGTTTTTT.

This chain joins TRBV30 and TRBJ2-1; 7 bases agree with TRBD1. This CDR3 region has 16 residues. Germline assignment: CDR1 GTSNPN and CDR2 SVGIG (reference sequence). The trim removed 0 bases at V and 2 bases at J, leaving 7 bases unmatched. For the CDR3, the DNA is TGTGCCTGGAGTGTAAAGGGGGCTAGAGCCTACAATGAGCAGTTCTTC. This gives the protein CAWSVKGARAYNEQFF.

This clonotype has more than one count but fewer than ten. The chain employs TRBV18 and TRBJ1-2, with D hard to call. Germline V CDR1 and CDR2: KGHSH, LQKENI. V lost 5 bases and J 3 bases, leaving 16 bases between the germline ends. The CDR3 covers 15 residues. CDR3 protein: CASSTVTDPYYGYTF. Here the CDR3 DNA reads TGTGCCAGCTCAACAGTGACGGATCCTTACTATGGCTACACCTTC. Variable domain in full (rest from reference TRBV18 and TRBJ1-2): NAGVMQNPRHLVRRRGQEARLRCSPMKGHSHVYWYRQLPEEGLKFMVYLQKENIIDESGMPKERFSAEFPKEGPSILRIQQVVRGDSAAYFCASSTVTDPYYGYTFGSGTRLTVV.

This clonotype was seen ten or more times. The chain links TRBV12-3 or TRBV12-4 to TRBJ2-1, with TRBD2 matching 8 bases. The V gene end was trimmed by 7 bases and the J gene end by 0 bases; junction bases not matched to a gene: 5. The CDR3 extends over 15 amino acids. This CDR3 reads CASITGGPSYNEQFF. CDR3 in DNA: TGTGCCAGCATTACGGGGGGGCCCTCCTACAATGAGCAGTTCTTC.

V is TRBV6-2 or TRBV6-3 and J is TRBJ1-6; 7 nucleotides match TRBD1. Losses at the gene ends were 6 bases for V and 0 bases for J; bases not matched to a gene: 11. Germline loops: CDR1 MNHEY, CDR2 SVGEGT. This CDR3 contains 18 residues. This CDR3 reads CASREPGQTRSYNSPLHF. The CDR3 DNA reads TGTGCCAGCAGAGAACCGGGACAGACGCGCTCCTATAATTCACCCCTCCACTTT.